The entry below describes one T cell receptor beta chain. As yet, its antigen is unknown. This sample is drawn from a study of T cell responses to AZD1222 COVID-19 vaccine. Regarding the study as a whole: Sampling captured repertoires only after the peak T cell response. Vaccine-associated CD4 TCRs ranged over spike, dominating at 160-218 and 743-854.

Profiling relied on immunoSEQ multiplex PCR, and the TCRdb table lists in-frame clones only, not all of them. Among 200,000 or so clones listed, approximately 94% were seen once. In germline, CDR1 is SEHNR, CDR2 FQNEAQ (reference sequence). The germline V and J ends were trimmed by 5 bases and 7 bases, with 14 bases remaining between them. The CDR3 runs 13 residues. This chain joins TRBV7-9 and TRBJ1-2; D is undetermined. Material: peripheral blood, obtained on day 0 of MenACWY control vaccination. This receptor was obtained from an adult in good health. CDR3 amino acids: CASSLRTVAGYTF. DNA of the CDR3: TGTGCCAGCAGCCTTCGGACGGTTGCTGGCTACACCTTC. Using reference TRBV7-9 and TRBJ1-2 for the parts outside the CDR3, the full variable domain is DTGVSQNPRHKITKRGQNVTFRCDPISEHNRLYWYRQTLGQGPEFLTYFQNEAQLEKSRLLSDRFSAERPKGSFSTLEIQRTEQGDSAMYLCASSLRTVAGYTFGSGTRLTVV.